This T cell receptor beta chain was sequenced for a study of low-dose radiotherapy and immunotherapy resistance in tumors. Trimming took off 4 bases at V and 0 bases at J, with 2 bases between the two ends. Looked up from germline, CDR1 is SQVTM and CDR2 is ANQGSEA. This CDR3 comprises 11 residues. TRAV- and TRBV-specific primers were used for first-strand cDNA, which covered alpha and beta chains. TCR amplification used 20 to 25 PCR cycles, a constant-region primer and a V-primer adapter. TCRdb re-derived calls from the reads in MiXCR, one entry per CDR3 protein. The sample consists of 9,700 or so distinct CDR3 sequences, approximately 77% of them appearing once.

This chain links TRBV29-1 with TRBJ2-3; D is unresolved. The TCR sequence derives from a human donor with advanced metastatic prostate, ovarian, gallbladder or colorectal cancer (not recorded which). This table probably holds off-target reads from a library built for another chain. Here the CDR3 reads CSVGSTDTQYF. The CDR3 DNA follows: TGCAGCGTTGGTAGCACAGATACGCAGTATTTT.